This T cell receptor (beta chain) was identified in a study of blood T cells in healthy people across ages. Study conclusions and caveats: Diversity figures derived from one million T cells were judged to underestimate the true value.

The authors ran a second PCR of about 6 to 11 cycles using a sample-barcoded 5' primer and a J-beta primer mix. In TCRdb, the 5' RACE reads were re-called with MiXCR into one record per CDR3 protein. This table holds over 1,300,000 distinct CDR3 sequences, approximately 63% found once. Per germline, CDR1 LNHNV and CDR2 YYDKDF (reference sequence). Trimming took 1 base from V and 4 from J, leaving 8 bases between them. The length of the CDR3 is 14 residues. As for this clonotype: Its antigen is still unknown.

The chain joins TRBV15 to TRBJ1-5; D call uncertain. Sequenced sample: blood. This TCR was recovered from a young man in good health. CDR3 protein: CATSRAGYNQPQHF. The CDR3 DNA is TGTGCCACCAGCAGAGCGGGCTATAATCAGCCCCAGCATTTT. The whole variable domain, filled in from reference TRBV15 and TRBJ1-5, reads DAMVIQNPRYQVTQFGKPVTLSCSQTLNHNVMYWYQQKSSQAPKLLFHYYDKDFNNEADTPDNFQSRRPNTSFCFLDIRSPGLGDTAMYLCATSRAGYNQPQHFGDGTRLSIL.